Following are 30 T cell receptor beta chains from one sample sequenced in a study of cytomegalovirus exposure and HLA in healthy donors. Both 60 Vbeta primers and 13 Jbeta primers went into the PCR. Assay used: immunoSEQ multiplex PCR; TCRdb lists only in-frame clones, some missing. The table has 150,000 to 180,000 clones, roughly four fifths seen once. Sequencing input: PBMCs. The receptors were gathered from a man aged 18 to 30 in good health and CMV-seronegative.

CDR3 in amino acids: CASSEPGQAHNEQFF. The CDR3 DNA is TGTGCCAGCAGTGAACCGGGACAGGCCCACAATGAGCAGTTCTTC. J is TRBJ2-1 and V is TRBV6-1, with 8 bases identical to TRBD1. The CDR3 totals 15 residues. V was pared by 2 bases and J by 5 bases, with 5 bases of the junction left unmatched. Germline CDR1 and CDR2: MNHNS and SASEGT.

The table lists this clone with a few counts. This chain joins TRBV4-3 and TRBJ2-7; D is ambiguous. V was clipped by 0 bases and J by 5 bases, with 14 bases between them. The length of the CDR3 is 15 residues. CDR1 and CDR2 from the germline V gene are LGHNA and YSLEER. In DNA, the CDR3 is TGCGCCAGCAGCCAAGATCTAGGCCCCCGGGACGAGCAGTACTTC. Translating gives CASSQDLGPRDEQYF.

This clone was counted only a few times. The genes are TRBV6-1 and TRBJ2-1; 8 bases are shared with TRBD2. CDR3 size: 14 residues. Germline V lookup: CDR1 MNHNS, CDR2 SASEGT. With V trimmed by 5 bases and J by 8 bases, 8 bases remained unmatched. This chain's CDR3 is CASSTPGLGHEQFF. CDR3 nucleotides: TGTGCCAGCAGTACCCCGGGACTAGGCCATGAGCAGTTCTTC.

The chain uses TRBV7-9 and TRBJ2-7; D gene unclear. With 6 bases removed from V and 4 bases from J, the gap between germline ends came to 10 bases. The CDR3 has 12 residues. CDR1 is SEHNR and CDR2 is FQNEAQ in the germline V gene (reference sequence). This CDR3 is CASSFSRYEQYF. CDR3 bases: TGTGCCAGCAGTTTTAGCAGATACGAGCAGTACTTC. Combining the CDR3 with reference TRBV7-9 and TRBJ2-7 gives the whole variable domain DTGVSQNPRHKITKRGQNVTFRCDPISEHNRLYWYRQTLGQGPEFLTYFQNEAQLEKSRLLSDRFSAERPKGSFSTLEIQRTEQGDSAMYLCASSFSRYEQYFGPGTRLTVT.

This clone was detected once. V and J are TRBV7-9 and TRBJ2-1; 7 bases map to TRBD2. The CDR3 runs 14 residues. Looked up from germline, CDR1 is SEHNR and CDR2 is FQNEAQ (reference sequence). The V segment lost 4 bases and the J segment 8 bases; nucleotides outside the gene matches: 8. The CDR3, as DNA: TGTGCCAGCAGCTCTCCGACTAGCCCGCATGAGCAGTTCTTC. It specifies CASSSPTSPHEQFF.

Here the CDR3 reads CASSIGTSGRTDTQYF. Written as DNA, the CDR3 is TGTGCCAGCAGCATTGGGACTAGCGGGAGGACAGATACGCAGTATTTT. This chain uses TRBV9 with TRBJ2-3, with 15 bases that match TRBD2. The CDR3 extends over 16 amino acids. The germline V gene encodes CDR1 SGDLS and CDR2 YYNGEE. V trimming: 4 bases; J trimming: 3 bases; junction bases outside the gene matches: 3.

The CDR3 coding sequence is TGTGCCAGCAGTTTAGGCAGGGGGCATCAGCCCCAGCATTTT. Its translation: CASSLGRGHQPQHF. V and J are TRBV28 and TRBJ1-5; 8 bases fit TRBD1. Losses at the gene ends were 2 bases for V and 5 bases for J; bases not matched to a gene: 2. The CDR3 has 14 residues. Germline lookup yields CDR1 MDHEN and CDR2 SYDVKM. The entire variable domain, with the rest obtained from reference TRBV28 and TRBJ1-5, is as follows: DVKVTQSSRYLVKRTGEKVFLECVQDMDHENMFWYRQDPGLGLRLIYFSYDVKMKEKGDIPEGYSVSREKKERFSLILESASTNQTSMYLCASSLGRGHQPQHFGDGTRLSIL.

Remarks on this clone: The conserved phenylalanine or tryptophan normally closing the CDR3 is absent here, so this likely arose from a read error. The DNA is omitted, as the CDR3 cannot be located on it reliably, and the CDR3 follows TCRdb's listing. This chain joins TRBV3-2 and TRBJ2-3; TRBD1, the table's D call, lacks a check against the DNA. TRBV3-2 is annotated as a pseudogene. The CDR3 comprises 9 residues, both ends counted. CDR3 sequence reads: CASSQETLV.

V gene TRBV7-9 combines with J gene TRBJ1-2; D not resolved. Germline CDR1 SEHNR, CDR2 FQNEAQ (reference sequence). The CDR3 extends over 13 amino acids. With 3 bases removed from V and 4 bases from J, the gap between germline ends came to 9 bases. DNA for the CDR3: TGTGCCAGCAGCTTCGGGGATCGCTATGGCTACACCTTC. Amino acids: CASSFGDRYGYTF.

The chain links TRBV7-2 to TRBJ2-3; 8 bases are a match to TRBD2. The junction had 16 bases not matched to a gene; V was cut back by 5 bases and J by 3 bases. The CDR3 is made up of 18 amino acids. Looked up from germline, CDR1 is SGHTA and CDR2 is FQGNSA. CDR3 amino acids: CASSLVEAGGRLTDTQYF. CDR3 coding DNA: TGTGCCAGCAGCCTAGTGGAGGCGGGAGGCCGACTAACAGATACGCAGTATTTT.

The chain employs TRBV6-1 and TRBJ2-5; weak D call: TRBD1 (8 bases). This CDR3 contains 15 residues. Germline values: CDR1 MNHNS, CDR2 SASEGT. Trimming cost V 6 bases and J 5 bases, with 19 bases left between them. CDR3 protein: CASRPQGGGSETQYF. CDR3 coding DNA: TGTGCCAGCAGACCACAGGGGGGAGGGTCGGAGACCCAGTACTTC.

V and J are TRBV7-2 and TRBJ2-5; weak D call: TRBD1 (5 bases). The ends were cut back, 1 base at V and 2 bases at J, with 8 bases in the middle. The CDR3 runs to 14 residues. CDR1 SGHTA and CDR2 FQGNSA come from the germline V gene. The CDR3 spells CASSLVGVQETQYF. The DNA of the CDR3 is TGTGCCAGCAGCTTAGTAGGGGTACAAGAGACCCAGTACTTC.

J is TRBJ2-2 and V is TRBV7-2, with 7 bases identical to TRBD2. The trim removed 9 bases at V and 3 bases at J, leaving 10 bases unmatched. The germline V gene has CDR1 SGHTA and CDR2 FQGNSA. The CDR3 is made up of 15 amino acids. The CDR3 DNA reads TGTGCCAGTCCCCAAGGCGGGAGCGACACCGGGGAGCTGTTTTTT. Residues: CASPQGGSDTGELFF. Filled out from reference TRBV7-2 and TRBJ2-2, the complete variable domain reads GAGVSQSPSNKVTEKGKDVELRCDPISGHTALYWYRQSLGQGLEFLIYFQGNSAPDKSGLPSDRFSAERTGGSVSTLTIQRTQQEDSAVYLCASPQGGSDTGELFFGEGSRLTVL.

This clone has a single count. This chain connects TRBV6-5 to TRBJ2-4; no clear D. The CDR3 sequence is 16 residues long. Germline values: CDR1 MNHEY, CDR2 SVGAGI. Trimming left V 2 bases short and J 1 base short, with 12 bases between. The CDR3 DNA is TGTGCCAGCAGTTACCCCGCCGTCGGGGCCAAAAACATTCAGTACTTC. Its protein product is CASSYPAVGAKNIQYF.

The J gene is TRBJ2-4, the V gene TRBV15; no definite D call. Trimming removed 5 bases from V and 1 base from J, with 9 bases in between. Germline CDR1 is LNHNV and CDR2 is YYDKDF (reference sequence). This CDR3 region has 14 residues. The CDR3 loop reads CATSARNAKNIQYF. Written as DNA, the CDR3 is TGTGCCACCAGCGCCAGAAATGCCAAAAACATTCAGTACTTC. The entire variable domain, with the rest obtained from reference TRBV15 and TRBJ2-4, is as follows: DAMVIQNPRYQVTQFGKPVTLSCSQTLNHNVMYWYQQKSSQAPKLLFHYYDKDFNNEADTPDNFQSRRPNTSFCFLDIRSPGLGDTAMYLCATSARNAKNIQYFGAGTRLSVL.

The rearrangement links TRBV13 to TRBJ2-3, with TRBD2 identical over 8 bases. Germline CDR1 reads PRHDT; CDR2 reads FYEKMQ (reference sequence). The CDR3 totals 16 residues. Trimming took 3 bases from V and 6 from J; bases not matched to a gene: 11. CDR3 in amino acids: CASSFFSGTTGDTQYF. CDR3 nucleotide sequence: TGTGCCAGCAGCTTCTTTAGCGGGACTACCGGGGATACGCAGTATTTT.

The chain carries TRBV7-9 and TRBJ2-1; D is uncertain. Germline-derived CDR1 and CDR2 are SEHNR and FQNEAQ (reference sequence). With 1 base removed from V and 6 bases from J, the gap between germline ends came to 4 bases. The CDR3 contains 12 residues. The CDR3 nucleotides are TGTGCCAGCAGCTTAGTAGCCAATGAGCAGTTCTTC. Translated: CASSLVANEQFF.

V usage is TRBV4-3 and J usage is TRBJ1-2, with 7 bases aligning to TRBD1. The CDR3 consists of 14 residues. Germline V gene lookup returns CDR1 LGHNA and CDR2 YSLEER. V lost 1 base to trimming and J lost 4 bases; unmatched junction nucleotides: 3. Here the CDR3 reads CASSQAGTVYGYTF. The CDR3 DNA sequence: TGCGCCAGCAGCCAAGCGGGGACAGTCTATGGCTACACCTTC.

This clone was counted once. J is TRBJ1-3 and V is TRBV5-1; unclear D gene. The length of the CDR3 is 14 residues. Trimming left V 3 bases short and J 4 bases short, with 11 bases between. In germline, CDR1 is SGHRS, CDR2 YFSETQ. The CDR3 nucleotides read TGCGCCAGCAGCTCCCTGGCGGGAGGAAACACCATATATTTT. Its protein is CASSSLAGGNTIYF.

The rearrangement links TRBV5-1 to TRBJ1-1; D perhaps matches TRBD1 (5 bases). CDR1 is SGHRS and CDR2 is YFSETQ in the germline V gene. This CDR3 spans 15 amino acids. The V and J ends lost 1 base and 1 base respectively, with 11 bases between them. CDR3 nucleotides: TGCGCCAGCAGCTTGAACGGACAACCGAACACTGAAGCTTTCTTT. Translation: CASSLNGQPNTEAFF.

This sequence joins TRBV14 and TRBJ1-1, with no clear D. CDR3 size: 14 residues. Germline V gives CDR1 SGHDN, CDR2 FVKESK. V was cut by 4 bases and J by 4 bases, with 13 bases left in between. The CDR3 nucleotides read TGTGCCAGCAGCCTACCCCTCGAGGGCACTGAAGCTTTCTTT. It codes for CASSLPLEGTEAFF.

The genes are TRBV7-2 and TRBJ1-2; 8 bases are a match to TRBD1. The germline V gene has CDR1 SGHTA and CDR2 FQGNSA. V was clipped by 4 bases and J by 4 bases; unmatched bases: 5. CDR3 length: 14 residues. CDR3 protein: CASSWGQASYGYTF. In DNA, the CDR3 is TGTGCCAGCAGCTGGGGACAGGCGTCCTATGGCTACACCTTC.

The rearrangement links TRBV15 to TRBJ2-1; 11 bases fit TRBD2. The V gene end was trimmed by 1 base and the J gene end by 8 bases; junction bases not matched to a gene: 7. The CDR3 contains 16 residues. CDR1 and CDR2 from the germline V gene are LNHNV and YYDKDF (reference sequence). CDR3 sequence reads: CATSRVRSGRVDEQFF. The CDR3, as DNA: TGTGCCACCAGCAGAGTGCGTAGCGGGAGGGTCGATGAGCAGTTCTTC.

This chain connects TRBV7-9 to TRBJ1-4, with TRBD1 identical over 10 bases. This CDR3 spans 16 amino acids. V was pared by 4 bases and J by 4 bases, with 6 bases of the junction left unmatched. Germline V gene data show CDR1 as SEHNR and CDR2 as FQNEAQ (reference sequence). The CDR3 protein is CASSSGQGLDNEKLFF. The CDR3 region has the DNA TGTGCCAGCAGCTCGGGACAGGGGCTCGATAATGAAAAACTGTTTTTT.

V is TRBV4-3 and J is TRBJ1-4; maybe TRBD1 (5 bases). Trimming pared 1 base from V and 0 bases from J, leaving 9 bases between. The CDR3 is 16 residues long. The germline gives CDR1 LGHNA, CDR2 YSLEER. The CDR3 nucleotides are TGCGCCAGCAGCCAAGGGGGGAGGGCAACTAATGAAAAACTGTTTTTT. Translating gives CASSQGGRATNEKLFF.

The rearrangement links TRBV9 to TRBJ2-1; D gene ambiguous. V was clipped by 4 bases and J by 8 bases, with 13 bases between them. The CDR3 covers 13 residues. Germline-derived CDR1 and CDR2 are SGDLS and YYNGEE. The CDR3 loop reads CASSTAPRDEQFF. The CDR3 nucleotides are TGTGCCAGCAGCACAGCCCCGAGAGATGAGCAGTTCTTC.

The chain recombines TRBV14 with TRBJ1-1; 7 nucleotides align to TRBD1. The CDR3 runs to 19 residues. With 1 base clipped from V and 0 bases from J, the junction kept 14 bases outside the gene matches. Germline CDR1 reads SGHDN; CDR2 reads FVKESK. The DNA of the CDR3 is TGTGCCAGCAGCCAAGCTTTTGGGGACAGCGAGCTCATGAACACTGAAGCTTTCTTT. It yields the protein CASSQAFGDSELMNTEAFF.

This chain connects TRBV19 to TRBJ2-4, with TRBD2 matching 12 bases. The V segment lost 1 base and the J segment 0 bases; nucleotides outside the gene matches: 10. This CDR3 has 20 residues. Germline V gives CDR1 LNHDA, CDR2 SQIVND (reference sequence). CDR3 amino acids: CASSIGSASGRVGAKNIQYF. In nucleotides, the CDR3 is TGTGCCAGTAGTATAGGGTCGGCTAGCGGGAGGGTGGGAGCCAAAAACATTCAGTACTTC.

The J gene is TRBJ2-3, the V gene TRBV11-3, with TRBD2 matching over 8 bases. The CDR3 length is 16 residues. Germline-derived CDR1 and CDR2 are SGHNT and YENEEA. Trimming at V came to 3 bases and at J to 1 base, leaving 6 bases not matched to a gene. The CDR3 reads CASSLGSGAGTDTQYF. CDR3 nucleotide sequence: TGTGCCAGCAGCTTGGGTAGCGGGGCAGGCACAGATACGCAGTATTTT.

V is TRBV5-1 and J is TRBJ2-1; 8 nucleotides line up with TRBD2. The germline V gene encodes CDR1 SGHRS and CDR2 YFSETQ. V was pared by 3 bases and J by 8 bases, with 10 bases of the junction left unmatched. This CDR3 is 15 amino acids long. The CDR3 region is CASSSSGGPGDEQFF. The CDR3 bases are TGCGCCAGCAGCTCCTCGGGAGGGCCAGGGGATGAGCAGTTCTTC.